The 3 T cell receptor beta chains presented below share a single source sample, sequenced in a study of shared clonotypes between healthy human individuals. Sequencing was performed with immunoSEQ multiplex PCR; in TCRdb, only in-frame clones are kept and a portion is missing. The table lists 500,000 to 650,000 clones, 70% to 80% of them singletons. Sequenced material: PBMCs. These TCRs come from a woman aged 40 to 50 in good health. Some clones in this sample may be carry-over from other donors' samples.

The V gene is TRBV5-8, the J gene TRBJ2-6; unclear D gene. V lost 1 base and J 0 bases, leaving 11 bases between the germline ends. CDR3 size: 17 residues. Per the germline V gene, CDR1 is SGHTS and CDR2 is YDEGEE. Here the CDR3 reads CASSLSRQISGANVLTF. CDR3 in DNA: TGTGCCAGCAGCTTGTCCCGGCAGATCTCTGGGGCCAACGTCCTGACTTTC. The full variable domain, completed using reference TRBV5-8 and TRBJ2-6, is EAGVTQSPTHLIKTRGQQATLRCSPISGHTSVYWYQQALGLGLQFLLWYDEGEERNRGNFPPRFSGRQFPNYSSELNVNALELEDSALYLCASSLSRQISGANVLTFGAGSRLTVL.

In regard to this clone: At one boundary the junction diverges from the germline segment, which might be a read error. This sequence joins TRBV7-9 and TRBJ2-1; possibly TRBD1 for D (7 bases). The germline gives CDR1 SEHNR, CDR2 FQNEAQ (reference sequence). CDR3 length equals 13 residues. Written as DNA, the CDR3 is TGCGCCAGCAGCCACAGGGGAGGCAATGAGCAGTTCTTC. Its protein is CASSHRGGNEQFF.

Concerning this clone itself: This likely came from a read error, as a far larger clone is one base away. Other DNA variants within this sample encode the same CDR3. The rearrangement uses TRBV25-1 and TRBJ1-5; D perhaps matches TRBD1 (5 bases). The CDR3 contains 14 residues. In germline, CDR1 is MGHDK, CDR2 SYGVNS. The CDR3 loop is CASNPGTSNQPQHF. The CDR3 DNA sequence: TGCGCCAGCAATCCCGGGACCAGCAATCAGCCCCAGCATTTT.